This T cell receptor (beta chain) was retrieved from a study of CD8 T cells in ankylosing spondylitis. Losses at the gene ends were 1 base for V and 3 bases for J; bases not matched to a gene: 5. The CDR3 is 16 amino acids. Germline V gives CDR1 LGHDT, CDR2 YNNKEL (reference sequence). The authors made TCR beta libraries by quantitative 5'-RACE with molecular barcodes. TCRdb used MiXCR to reprocess the 5' RACE reads, holding one entry per CDR3 protein. The repertoire holds approximately 300,000 distinct CDR3 sequences, with 6.5% to 10% as singletons. As to this clonotype: Its cognate antigen is unknown.

Study results and limitations: Disease-linked clones were reportedly significantly enriched in matched ankylosing spondylitis synovial fluid. Some motif variants had been reported before (in reactive arthritis synovial fluid and blood). Ankylosing spondylitis blood seemed to carry a telltale TCR beta motif made of about 8 highly homologous variants.

The sample consisted of blood, either unsorted or a sorted T cell fraction (not recorded which). This TCR derives from a male donor with ankylosing spondylitis. The J gene is TRBJ1-2, the V gene TRBV3-1; 10 bases align to TRBD1. DNA for the CDR3: TGTGCCAGCAGCCAAGCGGACAGGGGGATGGACTATGGCTACACCTTC. Translation: CASSQADRGMDYGYTF. The variable domain in full, completed from reference TRBV3-1 and TRBJ1-2, reads DTAVSQTPKYLVTQMGNDKSIKCEQNLGHDTMYWYKQDSKKFLKIMFSYNNKELIINETVPNRFSPKSPDKAHLNLHINSLELGDSAVYFCASSQADRGMDYGYTFGSGTRLTVV.